The clone carrying this T cell receptor (beta chain) was seen ten or more times. Its specificity is not known. This entry belongs to a study of neurological immune-mediated disorders. Study findings and constraints: The greatest degree of TCR clonal expansion was observed in HTLV-1-associated myelopathy, with the lowest in multiple sclerosis, below that of healthy controls.

V lost 2 bases to trimming and J lost 3 bases, with 5 bases between them. From germline, CDR1 is MNHEY and CDR2 SVGEGT. The length of the CDR3 is 12 residues. Healthy control samples came from blood bank volunteers in Maryland, USA. Where libraries were unsorted, they were derived from 2 million PBMCs stored at -80 degrees C. Synthesis of cDNA was performed by 5'RACE using 10-nucleotide random UMIs. Each CDR3 protein is one row after TCRdb ran MiXCR on the 5' RACE reads. Found here are some 28,000 distinct CDR3 sequences, about 6.2% of them singletons; the top ten hold about 9%. Sequencing used PBMCs. The source of this sequence is a woman in her 50s in good health. The V gene is TRBV6-2 or TRBV6-3, the J gene TRBJ2-7; D remains unclear. CDR3 amino acids: CASSYNYYEQYF. The CDR3 DNA sequence: TGTGCCAGCAGTTACAACTACTACGAGCAGTACTTC.